The 8 T cell receptor beta chains in this list originate from one sample, sequenced in a study of cytomegalovirus exposure and HLA in healthy donors. The PCR was carried out with 60 Vbeta primers and 13 Jbeta primers. Only in-frame clones appear in the TCRdb table, and some are missing; sequencing was by immunoSEQ multiplex PCR. The sample has roughly 190,000 clones; 65% to 80% are singletons. Sequenced sample: PBMCs. These TCRs come from a man aged 25-40 years in good health and CMV-seropositive.

The chain is built from TRBV29-1 and TRBJ2-3; TRBD2 is a possible D gene (5 bases). Trimming stripped 5 bases from V and 5 bases from J, with 17 bases between. Germline V gives CDR1 SQVTM, CDR2 ANQGSEA. This CDR3 comprises 14 residues. CDR3 nucleotides: TGCAGCGTTCGAAGTTTGAGGGCAGGAGATACGCAGTATTTT. It encodes CSVRSLRAGDTQYF.

The chain uses TRBV4-2 and TRBJ2-7; 12 positions agree with TRBD2. The CDR3 consists of 15 residues. The germline V gene encodes CDR1 LGHNA and CDR2 YNFKEQ. V lost 4 bases, J lost 5 bases, and 6 bases stayed unmatched. CDR3 loop: CASSPRTSGTHEQYF. The CDR3 DNA reads TGTGCCAGCAGCCCCCGGACTAGCGGGACCCACGAGCAGTACTTC.

V and J are TRBV6-5 and TRBJ2-7, with D possibly matching TRBD2 (6 bases). The germline gives CDR1 MNHEY, CDR2 SVGAGI. The V gene lost 4 bases and the J gene lost 0 bases, with 16 bases spanning the gap. The CDR3 is 16 amino acids. CDR3 protein: CASSSGKEGISYEQYF. The CDR3 DNA follows: TGTGCCAGCAGTTCCGGAAAGGAGGGGATCTCCTACGAGCAGTACTTC.

This chain's CDR3 is CASSAQGASNQPQHF. Written as DNA, the CDR3 is TGTGCCAGCAGCGCACAGGGGGCTAGCAATCAGCCCCAGCATTTT. The chain couples TRBV21-1 to TRBJ1-5; the tabulated D call, TRBD1, remains unverified against the DNA. TRBV21-1 is assigned pseudogene status. This CDR3 contains 15 residues.

The gene calls are TRBV5-5 and TRBJ2-2, with 8 positions matching TRBD1. Germline V gives CDR1 SGHKS, CDR2 YYEKEE (reference sequence). This CDR3 comprises 15 residues. V shed 4 bases and J 0 bases; nucleotides not matched to a gene: 2. Here the CDR3 DNA reads TGTGCCAGCAGCCCGGACAGGGCGAACACCGGGGAGCTGTTTTTT. Translating gives CASSPDRANTGELFF.

This clone was seen a few times. The V call is TRBV4-3, the J call TRBJ1-3; a weak D match, TRBD1 (5 bases). Looked up from germline, CDR1 is LGHNA and CDR2 is YSLEER. CDR3 length: 14 amino acids. V was shortened by 4 bases and J by 8 bases, with 15 bases between the two germline ends. CDR3 protein: CASSPAGLGDTIYF. CDR3 DNA: TGCGCCAGCAGCCCGGCGGGGCTGGGAGACACCATATATTTT.

This clone was recorded only once. The chain joins TRBV5-6 to TRBJ1-6, with D possibly matching TRBD1 (5 bases). The length of the CDR3 is 15 residues. Germline-derived CDR1 and CDR2 are SGHDT and YYEEEE. Trimming took 4 bases from V and 5 from J, leaving 13 bases between them. CDR3 protein: CASSPPGVDNSPLHF. In DNA, the CDR3 is TGTGCCAGCAGCCCGCCGGGGGTAGATAATTCACCCCTCCACTTT. The whole variable domain, filled in from reference TRBV5-6 and TRBJ1-6, reads DAGVTQSPTHLIKTRGQQVTLRCSPKSGHDTVSWYQQALGQGPQFIFQYYEEEERQRGNFPDRFSGHQFPNYSSELNVNALLLGDSALYLCASSPPGVDNSPLHFGNGTRLTVT.

This clone was detected only a few times. At the DNA level, this CDR3 is encoded by other sequences in the same sample as well. This chain uses TRBV6-5 with TRBJ1-1; D gene uncertain. Germline lookup yields CDR1 MNHEY and CDR2 SVGAGI. CDR3 length: 13 amino acids. V was clipped by 5 bases and J by 1 base, with 8 bases between them. The CDR3 is CASSTDGNTEAFF. CDR3 nucleotide sequence: TGTGCCAGCAGTACAGACGGGAACACTGAAGCTTTCTTT.